The 18 T cell receptor beta chains presented below share a single source sample, sequenced in a study of shared clonotypes between healthy human individuals. Here immunoSEQ multiplex PCR was the method, and the copy in TCRdb shows in-frame clones only, minus some. The data show about 1.5 million clones, with roughly 96% seen just once and about 1% held by the top ten. The sequenced sample consisted of naive CD4+ T cells sorted from blood. The sample's subset: CD45RA+ positively selected. The origin of the receptors is a man younger than 40 in good health.

The chain employs TRBV7-9 and TRBJ2-1; 12 bases match TRBD2. CDR1 is SEHNR and CDR2 is FQNEAQ in the germline V gene (reference sequence). V lost 7 bases to trimming and J lost 0 bases; unmatched junction nucleotides: 7. The length of the CDR3 is 17 residues. CDR3 in DNA: TGTGCCAGCACTAAACTAGCGGGAGGATTCTCCTACAATGAGCAGTTCTTC. Amino acids: CASTKLAGGFSYNEQFF.

This chain joins TRBV18 and TRBJ2-1; 10 positions match TRBD2. Looked up from germline, CDR1 is KGHSH and CDR2 is LQKENI. There are 16 residues in the CDR3. V lost 4 bases to trimming and J lost 3 bases; unmatched junction nucleotides: 6. The CDR3 DNA reads TGTGCCAGCTCACAACAGACTAGCGGGCACTACAATGAGCAGTTCTTC. It specifies CASSQQTSGHYNEQFF.

The chain employs TRBV5-1 and TRBJ2-6; D not certain. CDR3 length equals 17 residues. From germline, CDR1 is SGHRS and CDR2 YFSETQ. Trimming cost V 0 bases and J 0 bases, with 10 bases left between them. CDR3 loop: CASSLVSGSSGANVLTF. DNA for the CDR3: TGCGCCAGCAGCTTGGTATCTGGAAGCTCTGGGGCCAACGTCCTGACTTTC.

This sequence joins TRBV6-1 and TRBJ1-1, with a tentative D call TRBD1 (6 bases). Germline CDR1 and CDR2: MNHNS and SASEGT. Trimming cost V 6 bases and J 1 base, with 12 bases left between them. The CDR3 sequence is 14 residues long. Here the CDR3 reads CASRRDNRNTEAFF. The CDR3 DNA is TGTGCCAGCAGGCGGGACAATCGGAACACTGAAGCTTTCTTT.

This rearrangement joins TRBV29-1 to TRBJ2-1; weak D call: TRBD1 (5 bases). CDR3 size: 11 residues. Germline lookup yields CDR1 SQVTM and CDR2 ANQGSEA. V was cut by 6 bases and J by 8 bases, with 11 bases left in between. This CDR3 reads CSVALGDEQFF. The DNA for the CDR3 is TGCAGCGTGGCCCTAGGGGATGAGCAGTTCTTC.

V and J are TRBV29-1 and TRBJ1-2; TRBD1 matches 7 bases. The CDR3 is 15 residues long. Trimming at V came to 7 bases and at J to 4 bases, leaving 15 bases not matched to a gene. Germline CDR1 is SQVTM and CDR2 is ANQGSEA. This CDR3 is CSGGPTGFSSYGYTF. The DNA of the CDR3 is TGCAGCGGTGGACCGACAGGGTTCAGTTCCTATGGCTACACCTTC.

This rearrangement joins TRBV19 to TRBJ1-2; no firm D call. The CDR3 has 14 residues. Germline V lookup: CDR1 LNHDA, CDR2 SQIVND (reference sequence). Trimming took off 1 base at V and 9 bases at J, with 15 bases between the two ends. For the CDR3, the DNA is TGTGCCAGTAGTATAGGTGGCGGCTTGAGACGCTACACCTTC. Protein: CASSIGGGLRRYTF.

The J gene is TRBJ2-2, the V gene TRBV5-6; perhaps TRBD1 as D (5 bases). This CDR3 is 16 amino acids long. V lost 0 bases, J lost 2 bases, and 11 bases lay in between. Per germline, CDR1 SGHDT and CDR2 YYEEEE. CDR3 in DNA: TGTGCCAGCAGCTTGGATGCAGGGTTAAACACCGGGGAGCTGTTTTTT. Protein sequence: CASSLDAGLNTGELFF.

The gene calls are TRBV5-1 and TRBJ2-7; 8 nucleotides line up with TRBD2. The ends lost 1 base at V and 1 base at J; junction bases unmatched: 7. The CDR3 loop spans 16 amino acids. CDR1 SGHRS and CDR2 YFSETQ come from the germline V gene. The CDR3 nucleotides are TGCGCCAGCAGCTTGTCGAGCGGGGGTCAATCCTACGAGCAGTACTTC. This codes for CASSLSSGGQSYEQYF.

The chain employs TRBV9 and TRBJ2-2; the D gene is possibly TRBD1 (5 bases). The CDR3 runs 14 residues. Germline V gives CDR1 SGDLS, CDR2 YYNGEE. Trimming cost V 3 bases and J 6 bases, with 12 bases left between them. CDR3 amino acids: CASSGIRDPGELFF. CDR3 in DNA: TGTGCCAGCAGCGGAATCAGGGATCCCGGGGAGCTGTTTTTT.

The chain carries TRBV5-1 and TRBJ2-1; D perhaps matches TRBD2 (5 bases). The CDR3 covers 12 residues. CDR1 is SGHRS, CDR2 YFSETQ, per germline. The V end was cut by 5 bases, the J end by 9 bases, with 12 bases between. This CDR3 reads CASRPAEGEQFF. The CDR3 DNA is TGCGCCAGCAGGCCTGCCGAGGGTGAGCAGTTCTTC.

The chain has TRBV11-2 and TRBJ2-5; D not certain. This CDR3 contains 12 residues. V gave up 10 bases and J gave up 7 bases, with 16 bases separating them. Per the germline V gene, CDR1 is SGHAT and CDR2 is FQNNGV. Here the CDR3 reads CATSGPEGTQYF. The CDR3 DNA follows: TGTGCCACTTCGGGCCCTGAAGGGACCCAGTACTTC.

Note on this clone: Within the sample, other DNA sequences also encode this same CDR3. This chain links TRBV6-6 with TRBJ1-5; 11 bases agree with TRBD1. The germline V gene encodes CDR1 MNHNY and CDR2 SVGAGI (reference sequence). CDR3 length: 14 amino acids. Trimming cost V 2 bases and J 7 bases; bases outside gene matches: 1. CDR3 residues: CASSYGTGGQPQHF. CDR3 nucleotide sequence: TGTGCCAGCAGTTACGGGACAGGGGGACAGCCCCAGCATTTT.

The gene calls are TRBV27 and TRBJ1-1; D is uncertain. V was shortened by 0 bases and J by 0 bases, with 20 bases between the two germline ends. The germline V gene encodes CDR1 MNHEY and CDR2 SMNVEV (reference sequence). CDR3 length: 19 amino acids. CDR3 nucleotides: TGTGCCAGCAGTTTATCGAATCGGTTGGGCGCCTTACTGAACACTGAAGCTTTCTTT. Translating gives CASSLSNRLGALLNTEAFF.

This clone has just one count. The V and J genes are TRBV19 and TRBJ2-3; no clear D gene. CDR1 LNHDA and CDR2 SQIVND come from the germline V gene (reference sequence). The CDR3 spans 16 residues. Deletions cut 11 bases from V and 0 bases from J, with 21 bases between. The CDR3 sequence: CAVSRWQAPSTDTQYF. The CDR3 DNA reads as TGTGCCGTCTCAAGGTGGCAAGCGCCTAGCACAGATACGCAGTATTTT.

The chain employs TRBV28 and TRBJ2-3; a possible D gene is TRBD1 (5 bases). Germline values: CDR1 MDHEN, CDR2 SYDVKM. The ends were cut back, 5 bases at V and 2 bases at J, with 11 bases in the middle. The CDR3 runs to 14 residues. This CDR3 is CASSIRQPTDTQYF. DNA for the CDR3: TGTGCCAGCAGTATCCGACAGCCCACAGATACGCAGTATTTT.

V and J are TRBV27 and TRBJ2-3; D is uncertain. The CDR3 extends over 14 amino acids. V lost 4 bases, J lost 6 bases, and 14 bases lay in between. From germline, CDR1 is MNHEY and CDR2 SMNVEV (reference sequence). The CDR3 bases are TGTGCCAGCAGTTCTCCCCGGGTAGGGGATACGCAGTATTTT. This translates into CASSSPRVGDTQYF.

In nucleotides, the CDR3 is TGCGCCAGCAGCTTAGAACAGAATCTCGGAAACACCATATATTTT. This translates into CASSLEQNLGNTIYF. The rearrangement joins TRBV5-1 to TRBJ1-3; D ambiguous. V shed 2 bases and J shed 4 bases, with 13 bases lying between them. CDR3 length equals 15 residues. Germline CDR1 and CDR2: SGHRS and YFSETQ.